The TCR beta chain under discussion was sequenced for a study of cytomegalovirus exposure and HLA in healthy donors. At the level of the study: The same platform used for the approximately 670 first-cohort repertoires was also used for the 120 or so validation repertoires, as a later analysis reported. Study-level points and caveats: Cytomegalovirus-associated TCR beta chains were listed, numbering roughly 150.

The V gene's germline CDR1 is SEHNR and CDR2 FQNEAQ (reference sequence). Trimming removed 5 bases at V and 14 bases at J, with 18 bases between. The CDR3 sequence is 12 residues long. As to this clone: Antigen specificity is unknown.

Here immunoSEQ multiplex PCR was the method, and the copy in TCRdb shows in-frame clones only, minus some. Of roughly 79,000 clones in the sample, approximately 93% were seen once. The rearrangement joins TRBV7-9 to TRBJ1-2; tentative D call: TRBD1 (5 bases). This clonotype was obtained from a man between 18 and 35 years old in good health and CMV-seronegative. Sequenced: PBMCs. CDR3 protein: CASSHGTPSETF. The CDR3 region has the DNA TGTGCCAGCAGCCACGGGACTCCCTCGGAAACCTTC.